This TCR beta chain stems from a study of blood T cell repertoires in COVID-19. Study overall: COVID-19 samples collected from the United States, Italy and Spain covered acute and convalescent phases. In each case, the material was cDNA or gDNA derived from T cells, B-cell-depleted T cells, or PBMCs.

In the original workflow: Using reference gene primer amplification, nucleated cell counts were estimated. Measured with immunoSEQ multiplex PCR; TCRdb has only the in-frame clones, and not every one. The D gene and trimming were derived from the DNA, and the V and J assignments and clone size from that table. The table shows approximately 82,000 clones, with around 88% occurring only once. V was cut by 2 bases and J by 5 bases, with 16 bases left in between. The CDR3 consists of 14 residues. The V gene's germline CDR1 is SQVTM and CDR2 ANQGSEA. This receptor was identified in a man in his sixties or seventies with active or convalescent COVID-19. The sample taken for sequencing was peripheral blood. The rearrangement joins TRBV29-1 to TRBJ2-7, with D possibly matching TRBD2 (6 bases). CDR3 sequence reads: CSVEPPGVPNEQYF. The DNA for the CDR3 is TGCAGCGTTGAACCGCCGGGAGTGCCTAACGAGCAGTACTTC.